This T cell receptor (beta chain) derives from a study of CD8 T cells in Susac syndrome. The ends were cut back, 0 bases at V and 0 bases at J, with 9 bases in the middle. CDR3 size: 15 residues. From germline, CDR1 is SGHVS and CDR2 FQNEAQ. Sequencing of TCR beta drew on CD8+ and CD4+ T cells from blood. Roughly 0.5 to 1 ug RNA was reverse transcribed with random hexamers. One entry per CDR3 protein results from TCRdb running MiXCR on the immunoSEQ multiplex PCR reads. The profile shows under 200,000 distinct CDR3 sequences, 90% to 95% of them singletons. The sequence came from a human donor in good health. V gene TRBV7-8 combines with J gene TRBJ2-7; the D gene is possibly TRBD1 (5 bases). Material for sequencing was CD4+ T cells from PBMCs. CDR3 in amino acids: CASSLARQSSYEQYF. CDR3 in DNA: TGTGCCAGCAGCTTAGCGCGACAGTCCTCCTACGAGCAGTACTTC.